This T cell receptor beta chain is from a study of blood T cell repertoires in COVID-19 (dated by TCRdb to about 2020). About the full investigation: Samples from collaborators originated in the United States, Italy and Spain and spanned both the acute and convalescent phases of COVID-19. The samples were drawn from two sources: the first 160 participants of the ongoing ImmuneRACE study, and 1,254 subjects contributed by 6 global collaborators. Where available, HLA class I and class II types were taken from metadata supplied by the sample provider and were not determined by assay-based typing. The material from the prospective study consisted of cDNA or gDNA derived from T cells, B-cell-depleted T cells, or PBMCs. Nearly every sample came with metadata listing a de-identified subject ID, COVID-19 status, age in years and sex. Deeply sampled blood TCRbeta repertoires from subjects exposed to, actively infected with, or recovered from COVID-19 were included in the dataset. The repertoires were released in a freely available public database intended as a resource for research on the immune response to SARS-CoV-2.

TCRbeta CDR3 regions were amplified from genomic DNA by means of the immunoSEQ Assay, a bias-controlled multiplex PCR. The source study handled its data this way. Nucleated cell counts per sample were estimated from amplification of reference gene primers within the assay. Sequence reads were collapsed and filtered to measure the absolute abundance of every unique TCRbeta CDR3 rearrangement. Productive Simpson clonality was computed per sample as the square root of Simpson's diversity index over productive rearrangements. TCRdb took this table from immuneACCESS and kept in-frame rearrangements with V and J called. Such tables lack part of the clones; where checked against another copy, unresolved V genes explain under half of the gap, and the rest is unexplained. The V and J calls and the clone size are those of that table, but D and trimming were determined from the DNA. The sample includes some 120,000 clones, with roughly nine tenths observed a single time. The leading ten clones occupy around 4.6% of the sample.

This clone was detected only a few times. Its antigen target is currently unknown. Base qualities are not at hand, and no much larger clone is one base apart. Results the study describes overall, beyond this receptor: How much clinical and demographic metadata was included differed by source and by participant, and the metadata was provided uncurated.

The CDR3 runs 16 residues from the cysteine to the phenylalanine. The CDR3 DNA has 48 bases and is translated from base 1. The junction shows trimming of 3 bases on V and 7 bases on J, plus 17 bases between the germline ends. The germline V gene encodes CDR1 SGDLS and CDR2 YYNGEE. One collaborating source in Seattle enrolled patients while the patients were actively infected and followed the patients over time throughout the course of disease. Each collaborating institution followed its own protocols to collect whole blood in K2EDTA tubes. For TCRbeta analysis, collaborators shipped samples as frozen whole blood, isolated PBMCs, or DNA extracted from either of those sample types.

The clonotype was recovered from a man aged 60 to 69 with COVID-19, enrolled during active disease. The rearranged segments are TRBV9 and TRBJ1-6; the D segment could be TRBD1, given 6 matching bases. Specimen: peripheral blood. CDR3 loop: CASSDPAGVENSPLHF. The nucleotide sequence reads TGTGCCAGCAGCGACCCCGCAGGGGTAGAAAATTCACCCCTCCACTTT.